The clone carrying this T cell receptor (delta chain) was seen only a few times. TCRdb's listed protein matches a much larger clone and diverges from this DNA's translation at residue 4, likely through a read error; the protein shown comes from the DNA. Gammadelta T cells were flow-sorted from PBMC into Vgamma9/Vdelta2+ and Vdelta2-negative populations for bulk analysis. The data are from a study of γδ T cells in repeated Plasmodium falciparum infection. Study overall: The natural-infection arm compared Malian children under seasonal malaria with matched Australian children. Sampling occurred at baseline, pre-infection for selected infections, and 21 days post-infection.

TCRdb reprocessed the multiplex PCR reads through CATT. The profile shows around 49,000 delta-chain clones, about 2% of them singletons. The CDR3 sequence is 20 residues long. The germline CDR1 and CDR2 sequences are TSWWSYY and QGS. This receptor was identified in a pool of human donors (malaria-infected and uninfected, not separated). V and J are TRDV1 and TRDJ1; 8 nucleotides align to TRDD2. TCRdb leaves out the J gene; it was filled in here by matching the DNA to germline. The sample taken for sequencing was gamma-delta T cells from blood. The CDR3 sequence: CALEEQKDFLRFRGLYKLIF. In nucleotides, the CDR3 is TGTGCTCTTGAGGAACAAAAAGACTTCCTACGTTTTCGGGGGCTCTATAAACTCATCTTT.